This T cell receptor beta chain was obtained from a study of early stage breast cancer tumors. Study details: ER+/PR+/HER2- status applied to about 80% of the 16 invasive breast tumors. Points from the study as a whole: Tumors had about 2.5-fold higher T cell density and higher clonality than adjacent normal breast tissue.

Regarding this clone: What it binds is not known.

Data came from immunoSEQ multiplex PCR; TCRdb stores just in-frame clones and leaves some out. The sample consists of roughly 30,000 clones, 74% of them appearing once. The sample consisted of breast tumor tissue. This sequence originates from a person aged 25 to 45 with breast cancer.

CDR3 sequence: CAWSGGGRAGTQYF. The CDR3 DNA sequence: TGTGCCTGGTCAGGCGGCGGGAGGGCCGGGACGCAGTATTTT. This chain connects TRBV30 to TRBJ2-3, with 9 nucleotides matching TRBD2. The CDR3 spans 14 residues. The V gene end was trimmed by 5 bases and the J gene end by 9 bases; junction bases not matched to a gene: 12. Per germline, CDR1 GTSNPN and CDR2 SVGIG (reference sequence).